This T cell receptor beta chain originates from a study of cytomegalovirus exposure and HLA in healthy donors. Study summary: An early data release held 79 million or so unique TCRs from HLA-typed donors.

Overall study findings and caveats: TRBV6-2, TRBV6-3 and some other V segments were unresolvable in 87-base-pair reads. For most subjects, TCR beta sequences were reported to predict HLA-A and HLA-B alleles with accuracy.

PCR employed 60 Vbeta and 13 Jbeta primers. Only in-frame clones appear in the TCRdb table, and some are missing; sequencing was by immunoSEQ multiplex PCR. The table lists about 69,000 clones, 60% to 85% of them singletons, with 2.5% to 3.5% in the top ten. The table lists this clone with a count of one. Its cognate antigen is unknown. Germline V lookup: CDR1 SGHTA, CDR2 FQGNSA. Trimming took 2 bases from V and 7 from J; bases not matched to a gene: 9. This CDR3 has 16 amino acids. This TCR derives from a man between 18 and 35 years old in good health and CMV-seronegative. The specimen sequenced was PBMCs. The V gene is TRBV7-2, the J gene TRBJ2-7; 12 nucleotides line up with TRBD2. The CDR3 protein is CASSLRSGTSGWEQYV. The CDR3 nucleotides read TGTGCCAGCAGCTTAAGGTCCGGGACTAGCGGGTGGGAGCAGTACGTC.